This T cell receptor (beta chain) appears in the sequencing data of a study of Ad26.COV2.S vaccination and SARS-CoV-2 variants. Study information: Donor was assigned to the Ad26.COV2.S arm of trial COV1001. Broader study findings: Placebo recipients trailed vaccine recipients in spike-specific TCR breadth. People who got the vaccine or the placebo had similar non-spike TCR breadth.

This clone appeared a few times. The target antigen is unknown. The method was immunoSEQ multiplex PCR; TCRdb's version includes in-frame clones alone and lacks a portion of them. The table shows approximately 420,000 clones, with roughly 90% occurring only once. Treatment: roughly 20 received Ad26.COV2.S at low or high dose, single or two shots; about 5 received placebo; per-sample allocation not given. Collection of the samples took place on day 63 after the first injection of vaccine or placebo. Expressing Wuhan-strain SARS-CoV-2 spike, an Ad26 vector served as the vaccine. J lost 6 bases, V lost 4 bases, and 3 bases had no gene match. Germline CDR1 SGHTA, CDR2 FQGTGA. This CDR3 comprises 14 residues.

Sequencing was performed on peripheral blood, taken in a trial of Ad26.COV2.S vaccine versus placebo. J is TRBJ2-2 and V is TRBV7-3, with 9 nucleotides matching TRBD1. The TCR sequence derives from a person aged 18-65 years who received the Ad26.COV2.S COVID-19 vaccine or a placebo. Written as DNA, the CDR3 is TGTGCCAGCAGCTCACAGGGGGCTCCCGGGGAGCTGTTTTTT. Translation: CASSSQGAPGELFF. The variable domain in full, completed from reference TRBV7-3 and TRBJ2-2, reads GAGVSQTPSNKVTEKGKYVELRCDPISGHTALYWYRQSLGQGPEFLIYFQGTGAADDSGLPNDRFFAVRPEGSVSTLKIQRTERGDSAVYLCASSSQGAPGELFFGEGSRLTVL.